This T cell receptor (beta chain) was observed in a study of blood T cells in healthy people across ages. Then a second PCR, running roughly 7 to 11 cycles, was carried out with a sample-barcoded 5' primer and a J-beta primer mix. TCRdb called the 5' RACE reads again in MiXCR, with one record for every CDR3 protein. The repertoire holds some 1.5 million distinct CDR3 sequences, roughly 27% seen once, with less than 9.5% in the top ten. The ends were cut back, 7 bases at V and 0 bases at J, with 19 bases in the middle. From germline, CDR1 is SQVTM and CDR2 ANQGSEA. The length of the CDR3 is 15 residues. Findings and limits, study-wide: Older individuals had lower TCR beta diversity per million T cells (the decline was roughly linear). Using unsorted PBMCs precluded a conclusive naive versus antigen-experienced comparison.

This clonotype was seen a handful of times. The antigen is unknown. Sample: blood. This chain uses TRBV29-1 with TRBJ2-7; D gene unclear. The clonotype comes from a woman under 40 in good health. CDR3 loop: CSAKNLRGNSYEQYF. Here the CDR3 DNA reads TGCAGCGCCAAAAACTTACGCGGCAACTCCTACGAGCAGTACTTC.